The clone carrying this T cell receptor (beta chain) has a count of ten or more. What it recognizes is unknown. These data are taken from a study of T cells after posttransplantation cyclophosphamide. On the day of bone marrow donation, the related graft donor provided peripheral blood. Some clones are missing from TCRdb's copy, which holds only in-frame ones; the method was immunoSEQ multiplex PCR. Observed in the sample are 20,000 to 25,000 clones, none of them singletons. Study conclusions and caveats: Later post-transplant blood repertoires were often dominated by donor CD8+ memory clones. Tissue-infiltrating T cells from skin or gut overlapped little with blood T cells.

Sequencing was done on a sample of PBMCs. The TCR sequence derives from a woman in her fifties or sixties in good health, CMV-negative, and a related stem cell transplant donor.

This chain's CDR3 is CASSPGTGVEKLFF. CDR3 nucleotides: TGTGCCAGTAGCCCCGGGACAGGGGTTGAAAAACTGTTTTTT. The V gene is TRBV19, the J gene TRBJ1-4; 10 bases agree with TRBD1. This CDR3 contains 14 residues. V lost 6 bases, J lost 7 bases, and 5 bases stayed unmatched. Germline-derived CDR1 and CDR2 are LNHDA and SQIVND (reference sequence).